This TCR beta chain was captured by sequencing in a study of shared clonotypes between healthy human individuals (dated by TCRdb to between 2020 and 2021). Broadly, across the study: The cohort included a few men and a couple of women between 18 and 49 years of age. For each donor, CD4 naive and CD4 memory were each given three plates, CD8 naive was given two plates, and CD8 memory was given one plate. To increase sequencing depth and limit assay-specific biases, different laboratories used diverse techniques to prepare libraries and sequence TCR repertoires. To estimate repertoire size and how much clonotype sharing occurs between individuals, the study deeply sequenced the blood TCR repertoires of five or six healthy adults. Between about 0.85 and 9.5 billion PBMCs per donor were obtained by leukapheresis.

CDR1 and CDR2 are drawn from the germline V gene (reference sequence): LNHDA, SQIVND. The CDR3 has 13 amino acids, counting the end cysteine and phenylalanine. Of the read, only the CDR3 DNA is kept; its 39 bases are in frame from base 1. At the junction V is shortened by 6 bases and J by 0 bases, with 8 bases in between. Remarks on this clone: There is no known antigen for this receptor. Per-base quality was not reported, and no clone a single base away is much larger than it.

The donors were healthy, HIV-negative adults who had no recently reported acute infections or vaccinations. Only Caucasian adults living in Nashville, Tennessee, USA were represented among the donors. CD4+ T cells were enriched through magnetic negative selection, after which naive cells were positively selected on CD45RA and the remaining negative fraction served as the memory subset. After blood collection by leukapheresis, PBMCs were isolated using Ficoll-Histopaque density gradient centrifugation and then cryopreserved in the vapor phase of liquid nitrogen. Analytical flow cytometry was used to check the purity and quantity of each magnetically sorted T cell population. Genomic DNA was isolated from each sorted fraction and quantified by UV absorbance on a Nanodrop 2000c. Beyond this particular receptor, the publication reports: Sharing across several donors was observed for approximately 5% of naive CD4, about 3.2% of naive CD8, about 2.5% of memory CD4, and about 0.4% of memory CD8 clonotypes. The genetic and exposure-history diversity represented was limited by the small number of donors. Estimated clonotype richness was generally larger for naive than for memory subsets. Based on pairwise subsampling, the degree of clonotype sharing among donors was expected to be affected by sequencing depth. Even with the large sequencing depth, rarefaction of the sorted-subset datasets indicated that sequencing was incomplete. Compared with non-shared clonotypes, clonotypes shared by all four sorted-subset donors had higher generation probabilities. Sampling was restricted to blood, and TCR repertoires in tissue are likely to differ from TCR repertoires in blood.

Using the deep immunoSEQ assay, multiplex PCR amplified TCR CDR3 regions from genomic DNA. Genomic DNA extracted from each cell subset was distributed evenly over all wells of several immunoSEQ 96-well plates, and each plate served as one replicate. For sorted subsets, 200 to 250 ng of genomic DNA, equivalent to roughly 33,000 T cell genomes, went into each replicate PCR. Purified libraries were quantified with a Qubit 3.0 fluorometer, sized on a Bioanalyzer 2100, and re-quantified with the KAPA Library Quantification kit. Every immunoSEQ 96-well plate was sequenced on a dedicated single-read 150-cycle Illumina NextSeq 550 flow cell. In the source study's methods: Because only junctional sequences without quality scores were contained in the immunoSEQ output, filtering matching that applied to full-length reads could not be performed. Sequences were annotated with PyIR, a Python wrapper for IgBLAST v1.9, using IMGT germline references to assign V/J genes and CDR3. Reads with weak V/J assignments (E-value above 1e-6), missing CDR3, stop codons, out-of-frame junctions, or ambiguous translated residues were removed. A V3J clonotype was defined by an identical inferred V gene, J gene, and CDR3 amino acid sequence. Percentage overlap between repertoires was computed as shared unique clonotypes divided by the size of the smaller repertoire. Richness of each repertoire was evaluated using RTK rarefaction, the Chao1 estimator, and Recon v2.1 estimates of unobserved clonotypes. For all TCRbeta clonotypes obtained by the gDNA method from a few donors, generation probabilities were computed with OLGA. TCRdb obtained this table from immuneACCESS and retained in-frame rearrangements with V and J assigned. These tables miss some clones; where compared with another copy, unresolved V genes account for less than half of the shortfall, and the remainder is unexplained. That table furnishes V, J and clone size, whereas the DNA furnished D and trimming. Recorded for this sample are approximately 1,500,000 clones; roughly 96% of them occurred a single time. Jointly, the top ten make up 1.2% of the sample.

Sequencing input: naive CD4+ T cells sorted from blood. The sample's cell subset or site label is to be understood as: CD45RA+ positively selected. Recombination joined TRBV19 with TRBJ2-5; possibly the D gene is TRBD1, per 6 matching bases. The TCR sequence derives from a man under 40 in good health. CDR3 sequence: CASSDRYQETQYF. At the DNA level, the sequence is TGTGCCAGTAGCGACAGGTACCAAGAGACCCAGTACTTC.